This TCR beta chain derives from a study of blood T cell repertoires in COVID-19. Looked up from germline, CDR1 is KGHSH and CDR2 is LQKENI. CDR3 length equals 16 residues. The V gene end was trimmed by 2 bases and the J gene end by 0 bases; junction bases not matched to a gene: 4. Measured with immunoSEQ multiplex PCR; TCRdb has only the in-frame clones, and not every one. The data contain about 240,000 clones, roughly 85% of them singletons. The chain combines TRBV18 with TRBJ2-3; 8 bases line up with TRBD1. The receptor's source is a man aged 50 or older with COVID-19, enrolled during active disease. The sample was peripheral blood. The CDR3 DNA reads TGTGCCAGCTCACCAGCAAACAGGGGGAGCACAGATACGCAGTATTTT. This encodes CASSPANRGSTDTQYF. Looking up the rest from reference TRBV18 and TRBJ2-3 gives the full variable domain: NAGVMQNPRHLVRRRGQEARLRCSPMKGHSHVYWYRQLPEEGLKFMVYLQKENIIDESGMPKERFSAEFPKEGPSILRIQQVVRGDSAAYFCASSPANRGSTDTQYFGPGTRLTVL.